A selection of T cell receptor beta chains follows, all from one sample in a study of blood T cell repertoires in COVID-19. Sequenced by immunoSEQ multiplex PCR; TCRdb stores in-frame clones only, minus some. The table has under 250,000 clones, about 90% seen once. The sample comprised peripheral blood. The receptors derive from a young man with acute or convalescent COVID-19. Each CDR3 is given with its conserved first and last residue. Fields, in order: clone size, D gene, J gene, V gene, CDR3 DNA, CDR3 protein. The D gene is left open where the match is weak. Only some rows state a clone size, as once, few, many or a class for expanded clones.

- - TRBJ1-1 TRBV6-4 TGTGCCAGCAGTGACGCGGGCTTCAACACTGAAGCTTTCTTT CASSDAGFNTEAFF
- TRBD1 TRBJ1-2 TRBV7-9 TGTGCCAGCAGCTTAGTTGGCAGGGGGCCTGGCTACACCTTC CASSLVGRGPGYTF
- TRBD1 TRBJ1-1 TRBV3-1/TRBV3-2 TGTGCCAGCCATGGTCGACAGGGGGCGAATACTGAAGCTTTCTTT CASHGRQGANTEAFF
few TRBD2 TRBJ2-3 TRBV28 TGTGCCACCGGGGGGACTAGTTATGTGATTGGTACGCAGTATTTT CATGGTSYVIGTQYF
- TRBD2 TRBJ2-3 TRBV30 TGTGCCGGGGCATCAGGAGCGGGGCAGTCAGATACGCAGTATTTT CAGASGAGQSDTQYF
- TRBD2 TRBJ2-3 TRBV7-3 TGTGCCAGCAGCTTGGGACTAGCGGGAGGGCCTGGAGATACGCAGTATTTT CASSLGLAGGPGDTQYF
- - TRBJ1-1 TRBV7-8 TGTGCCAGCAGTTCGACAGGCTCGGTGCAGGCTTTCTTT CASSSTGSVQAFF
- - TRBJ2-7 TRBV11-2 TGTGCCAGCAGCTCCCAACTCCCTAGCAGATACTACGAGCAGTACTTC CASSSQLPSRYYEQYF
- TRBD2 TRBJ2-1 TRBV2 TGTGCCAGCAGACCGGGACTAGCGTCTCGAGAGCAGTTCTTC CASRPGLASREQFF
- TRBD1 TRBJ1-1 TRBV19 TGTGCCAGTATTCCCCCCAGGGGGGCGCGGAGGAACACTGAAGCTTTCTTT CASIPPRGARRNTEAFF
- TRBD2 TRBJ2-5 TRBV19 TGTGCCAGTAGTATTACAGCGGGGGGAATAGAGACCCAGTACTTC CASSITAGGIETQYF
once TRBD2 TRBJ2-1 TRBV7-3 TGTGCCAGCAGCTTAGGACCGGGGGGTATCAACAATGAGCAGTTCTTC CASSLGPGGINNEQFF
- TRBD2 TRBJ2-1 TRBV11-1 TGTGCCAGCAGCCTAGGACTAGCGGGTTGGTTGAATGAGCAGTTCTTC CASSLGLAGWLNEQFF
- TRBD1 TRBJ1-1 TRBV2 TGTGCCAGCAGGACAGGGAAGGCTTTCTTT CASRTGKAFF
once TRBD1 TRBJ1-2 TRBV11-2 TGTGCCAGCAGCCCCCCGAGCAGGGGGTCGGGCTACACCTTC CASSPPSRGSGYTF